The clone carrying this T cell receptor (beta chain) was seen only a few times. What it binds is not known. The data stem from a study of T cells in localized non-small cell lung cancer. Study outcomes and limitations: A raised T cell density in blood coincided with lengthier overall survival. Tumor showed lower T cell clonality than uninvolved adjacent lung, where it was highest. Sequence data derive from only one tumor region, so heterogeneity remains possible.

The protocol was immunoSEQ multiplex PCR, while the TCRdb copy is restricted to in-frame clones and leaves out a portion. Of 11,000 to 15,000 clones detected, approximately 83% appear once; the ten largest clones hold approximately 3.7%. Germline CDR1 is MNHEY and CDR2 is SVGAGI. This CDR3 spans 15 amino acids. V was trimmed by 4 bases and J by 4 bases, leaving 15 bases between them. The source is a female donor over 55 with stage I squamous cell lung carcinoma. V usage is TRBV6-5 and J usage is TRBJ2-3, with a tentative D call TRBD2 (6 bases). The input for sequencing was peripheral blood, taken before any cancer treatment. The CDR3 spells CASSWAGNHPDTQYF. The CDR3 DNA reads as TGTGCCAGCAGTTGGGCGGGGAACCACCCAGATACGCAGTATTTT.